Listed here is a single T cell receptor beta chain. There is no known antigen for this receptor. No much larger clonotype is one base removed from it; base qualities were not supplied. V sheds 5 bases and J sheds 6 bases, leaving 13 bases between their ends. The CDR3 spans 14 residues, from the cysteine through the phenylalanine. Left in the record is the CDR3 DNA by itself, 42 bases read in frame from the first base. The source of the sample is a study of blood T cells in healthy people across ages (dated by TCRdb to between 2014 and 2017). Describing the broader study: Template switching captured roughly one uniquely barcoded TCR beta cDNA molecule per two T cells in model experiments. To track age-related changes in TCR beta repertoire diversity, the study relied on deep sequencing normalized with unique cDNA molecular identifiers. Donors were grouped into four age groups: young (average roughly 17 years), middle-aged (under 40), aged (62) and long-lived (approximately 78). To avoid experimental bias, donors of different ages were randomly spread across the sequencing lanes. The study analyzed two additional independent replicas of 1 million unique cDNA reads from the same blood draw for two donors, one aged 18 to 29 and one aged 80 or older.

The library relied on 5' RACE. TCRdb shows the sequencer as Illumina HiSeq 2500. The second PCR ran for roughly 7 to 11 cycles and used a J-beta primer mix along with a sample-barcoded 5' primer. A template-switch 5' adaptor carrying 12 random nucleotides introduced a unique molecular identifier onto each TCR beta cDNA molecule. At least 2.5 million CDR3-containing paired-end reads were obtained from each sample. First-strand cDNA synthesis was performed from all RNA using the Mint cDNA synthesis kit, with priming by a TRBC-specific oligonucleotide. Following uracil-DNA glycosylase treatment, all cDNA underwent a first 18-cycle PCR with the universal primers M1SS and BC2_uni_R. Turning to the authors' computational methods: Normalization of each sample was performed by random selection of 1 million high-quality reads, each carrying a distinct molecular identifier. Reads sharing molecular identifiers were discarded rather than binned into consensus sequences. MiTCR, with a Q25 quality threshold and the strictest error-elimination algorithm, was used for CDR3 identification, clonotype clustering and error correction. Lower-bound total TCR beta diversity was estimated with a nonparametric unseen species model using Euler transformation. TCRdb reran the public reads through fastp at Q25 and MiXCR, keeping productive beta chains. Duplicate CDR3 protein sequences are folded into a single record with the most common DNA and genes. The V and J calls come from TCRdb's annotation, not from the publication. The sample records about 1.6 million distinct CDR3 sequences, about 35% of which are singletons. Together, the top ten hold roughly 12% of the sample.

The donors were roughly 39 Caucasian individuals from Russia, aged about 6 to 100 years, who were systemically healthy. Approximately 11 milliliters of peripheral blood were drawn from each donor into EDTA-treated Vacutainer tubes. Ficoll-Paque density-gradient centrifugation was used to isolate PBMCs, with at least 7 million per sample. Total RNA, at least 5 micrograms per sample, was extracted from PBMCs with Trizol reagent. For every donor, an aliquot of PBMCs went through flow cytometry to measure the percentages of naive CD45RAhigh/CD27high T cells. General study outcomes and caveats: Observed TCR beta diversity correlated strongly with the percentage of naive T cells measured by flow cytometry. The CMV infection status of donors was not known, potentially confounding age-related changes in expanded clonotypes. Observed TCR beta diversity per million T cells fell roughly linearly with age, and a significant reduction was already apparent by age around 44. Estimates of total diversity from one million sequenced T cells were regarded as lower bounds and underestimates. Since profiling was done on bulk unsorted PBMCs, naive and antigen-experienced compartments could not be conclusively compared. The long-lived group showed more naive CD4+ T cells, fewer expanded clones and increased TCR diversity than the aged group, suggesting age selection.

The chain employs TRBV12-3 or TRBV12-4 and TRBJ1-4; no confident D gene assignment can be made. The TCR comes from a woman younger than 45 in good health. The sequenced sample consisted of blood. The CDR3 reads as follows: CASSPRRPHEKLFF. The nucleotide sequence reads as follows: TGTGCCAGCAGTCCCCGGCGGCCCCATGAAAAACTGTTTTTT.